This T cell receptor (beta chain) was sequenced during a study of T cell repertoires in cytomegalovirus infection. Trimming shortened V by 7 bases and J by 3 bases, and 13 bases separated the two germline ends. Germline CDR1 ENHRY, CDR2 SYGVKD. This CDR3 has 13 residues. TCRdb reprocessed the reads with MiXCR, giving one entry per CDR3 protein. The sample carries under 850,000 distinct CDR3 sequences, about 40% recorded once. This clonotype was seen a few times. The chain recombines TRBV10-3 with TRBJ2-7, with D tentatively TRBD2 (6 bases). Sequencing input: PBMCs. The clonotype was recovered from a human donor in good health (CMV status not recorded). Some clones in this sample may be carry-over from other donors' samples. This CDR3 is CAITLGGDYEQYF. The CDR3 nucleotides are TGTGCCATCACCCTCGGGGGAGACTACGAGCAGTACTTC.